The next 32 T cell receptor beta chains were all read from a single sample in a study of blood T cell repertoires in COVID-19. Produced via immunoSEQ multiplex PCR; TCRdb's table is partial and in-frame only. This table holds around 80,000 clones, 83% found once. Sequences were obtained from peripheral blood. Source of these receptors: a woman of 80 years or more with acute or convalescent COVID-19.

This chain connects TRBV24-1 to TRBJ1-2, with D unclear. The CDR3 loop spans 13 amino acids. Trimming removed 0 bases at V and 6 bases at J, with 7 bases between. CDR1 and CDR2 from the germline V gene are KGHDR and SFDVKD. CDR3: CATSDLLGDGYTF. CDR3 DNA: TGTGCCACCAGTGATTTGCTGGGAGATGGCTACACCTTC.

The rearrangement uses TRBV4-3 and TRBJ2-1; TRBD2 matches at 12 bases. Unmatched junction bases numbered 7, after V lost 1 base and J lost 0 bases. The CDR3 length is 19 residues. Germline V lookup: CDR1 LGHNA, CDR2 YSLEER. In nucleotides, the CDR3 is TGCGCCAGCAGCCAAGTCGGTCTAGCGGGAGGGCGCTCCTACAATGAGCAGTTCTTC. It translates to CASSQVGLAGGRSYNEQFF.

This chain joins TRBV5-6 and TRBJ1-1, with D unresolved. Trimming removed 4 bases at V and 5 bases at J, with 12 bases between. This CDR3 has 13 residues. Germline V gene sequence: CDR1 SGHDT, CDR2 YYEEEE. In DNA, the CDR3 is TGTGCCAGCAGCCCGAACTACGGGACTGAAGCTTTCTTT. Translating gives CASSPNYGTEAFF.

The chain has TRBV19 and TRBJ1-1; no clear D gene. Trimming removed 5 bases from V and 0 bases from J, with 19 bases in between. The CDR3 spans 17 residues. Germline loops: CDR1 LNHDA, CDR2 SQIVND (reference sequence). Here the CDR3 DNA reads TGTGCCAGTAGTCCCCCCCCGTTCGGCGGGGTGAACACTGAAGCTTTCTTT. Translation gives CASSPPPFGGVNTEAFF.

Notes on this clone: Germline and junction disagree at one end, which may indicate a read error. CDR3: CASSLGTGTSGKETQYF. CDR3 bases: TGTGCTAGCAGCTTAGGGACCGGGACTAGCGGAAAAGAGACCCAGTACTTC. The chain uses TRBV7-7 and TRBJ2-5; the match to TRBD2 covers 11 bases. The CDR3 runs to 17 residues. The germline gives CDR1 SSHAT, CDR2 FNYEAQ (reference sequence).

The chain uses TRBV9 and TRBJ2-4; 16 bases line up with TRBD2. CDR3 length: 16 residues. CDR1 SGDLS and CDR2 YYNGEE come from the germline V gene. Trimming took 4 bases from V and 7 from J; bases not matched to a gene: 5. CDR3 in DNA: TGTGCCAGCAGCAAAGGGACTAGCGGGAGGGGTAACATTCAGTACTTC. Its protein is CASSKGTSGRGNIQYF.

The J gene is TRBJ2-1, the V gene TRBV7-3, with a weak D call TRBD1 (6 bases). The CDR3 is 13 residues long. With 0 bases removed from V and 10 bases from J, the gap between germline ends came to 10 bases. Looked up from germline, CDR1 is SGHTA and CDR2 is FQGTGA. The CDR3 coding sequence is TGTGCCAGCAGCTTAACGAACAGGGAGGAGCAGTTCTTC. Its protein is CASSLTNREEQFF.

The V and J genes are TRBV11-2 and TRBJ2-3; D unclear. The ends were cut back, 0 bases at V and 5 bases at J, with 12 bases in the middle. Germline values: CDR1 SGHAT, CDR2 FQNNGV. The CDR3 is 15 residues long. CDR3 sequence reads: CASSLDSWAQDTQYF. For the CDR3, the DNA is TGTGCCAGCAGCTTAGACTCCTGGGCACAAGATACGCAGTATTTT.

This sequence joins TRBV9 and TRBJ2-3, with TRBD2 matching over 15 bases. The germline V gene has CDR1 SGDLS and CDR2 YYNGEE. The CDR3 length is 18 residues. V trimming: 4 bases; J trimming: 1 base; junction bases outside the gene matches: 7. The CDR3 coding sequence is TGTGCCAGCAGCCCCGGACTAGCGGGAGGGCCGGGCACAGATACGCAGTATTTT. As protein: CASSPGLAGGPGTDTQYF.

This clone was detected a few times. The chain recombines TRBV5-1 with TRBJ2-1; TRBD2 agrees at 10 bases. Germline lookup yields CDR1 SGHRS and CDR2 YFSETQ. This CDR3 spans 15 amino acids. Unmatched junction bases numbered 7, after V lost 0 bases and J lost 10 bases. CDR3 bases: TGCGCCAGCAGCTTGGACCTAGCGGGAGAAGGGGAGCAGTTCTTC. Protein product: CASSLDLAGEGEQFF.

A few counts support this clone. The chain joins TRBV7-2 to TRBJ1-1, with D possibly matching TRBD1 (5 bases). The V and J ends lost 5 bases and 4 bases respectively, with 17 bases between them. This CDR3 is built from 15 residues. In germline, CDR1 is SGHTA, CDR2 FQGNSA. CDR3 sequence: CASSDSGSWVTEAFF. CDR3 DNA: TGTGCCAGCAGCGACTCAGGGTCGTGGGTCACTGAAGCTTTCTTT.

This clone has a handful of counts. The rearrangement joins TRBV18 to TRBJ2-3; 12 bases map to TRBD2. Per the germline V gene, CDR1 is KGHSH and CDR2 is LQKENI. CDR3 size: 17 residues. Germline trimming cut 2 bases from V and 2 bases from J; bases unmatched to any gene: 5. Here the CDR3 reads CASSPKTSGRVTDTQYF. The CDR3 DNA is TGTGCCAGCTCACCAAAGACTAGCGGGAGAGTCACAGATACGCAGTATTTT.

This clone was observed once. V usage is TRBV28 and J usage is TRBJ2-7; 7 nucleotides match TRBD2. The CDR3 spans 13 residues. With 5 bases clipped from V and 6 bases from J, the junction kept 7 bases outside the gene matches. The germline CDR1 and CDR2 sequences are MDHEN and SYDVKM. The CDR3 bases are TGTGCCAGCAGTAGGGGAGGGCCGCTCGAGCAGTACTTC. As protein: CASSRGGPLEQYF.

This sequence joins TRBV18 and TRBJ1-6, with 9 bases lining up with TRBD1. The CDR3 spans 14 residues. V shed 3 bases and J 9 bases; nucleotides not matched to a gene: 3. Germline V CDR1 and CDR2: KGHSH, LQKENI. In DNA, the CDR3 is TGTGCCAGCTCACCGGGACAGGGAGGTTCACCCCTCCACTTT. This encodes CASSPGQGGSPLHF.

This chain links TRBV7-2 with TRBJ1-6; D gene ambiguous. CDR3 length equals 14 residues. Deletions cut 1 base from V and 9 bases from J, with 10 bases between. CDR1 is SGHTA and CDR2 is FQGNSA in the germline V gene. The CDR3 DNA is TGTGCCAGCAGCTTAGGGGTCGGGGTTTCACCCCTCCACTTT. Amino acids: CASSLGVGVSPLHF.

V is TRBV4-1 and J is TRBJ2-5, with TRBD2 identical over 12 bases. The CDR3 loop spans 19 amino acids. Unmatched junction bases numbered 9, after V lost 1 base and J lost 0 bases. CDR1 is MGHRA and CDR2 is YSYEKL in the germline V gene. The CDR3 loop reads CASSQGLAGGRGDQETQYF. CDR3 sequence (DNA): TGCGCCAGCAGCCAAGGGCTAGCGGGAGGGAGGGGGGACCAAGAGACCCAGTACTTC.

The chain is built from TRBV28 and TRBJ1-5, with TRBD1 matching 9 bases. The CDR3 extends over 20 amino acids. Unmatched junction bases numbered 20, after V lost 6 bases and J lost 2 bases. The V gene's germline CDR1 is MDHEN and CDR2 SYDVKM. The CDR3 loop reads CASSPPSYIGQGLGNQPQHF. DNA for the CDR3: TGTGCCAGCAGCCCACCGAGCTACATCGGACAGGGGTTGGGCAATCAGCCCCAGCATTTT.

The rearrangement uses TRBV6-2 or TRBV6-3 and TRBJ1-6; D is ambiguous. Trimming took 6 bases from V and 9 from J, leaving 18 bases between them. CDR3 length: 15 amino acids. The germline V gene has CDR1 MNHEY and CDR2 SVGEGT. CDR3 in amino acids: CASSMVGDRGSPLHF. DNA for the CDR3: TGTGCCAGCAGCATGGTCGGGGATCGAGGTTCACCCCTCCACTTT.

This clone was seen just once. The V and J genes are TRBV7-9 and TRBJ2-3; 15 bases align to TRBD2. Trimming removed 4 bases from V and 4 bases from J; junction bases left unmatched: 12. In germline, CDR1 is SEHNR, CDR2 FQNEAQ (reference sequence). The CDR3 sequence is 19 residues long. CDR3 DNA sequence: TGTGCCAGCAGCTCGACCGGGACTAGCGGGAGGTTTGCTTCAGATACGCAGTATTTT. Translation: CASSSTGTSGRFASDTQYF.

V and J are TRBV6-6 and TRBJ1-1; D gene uncertain. V was cut by 2 bases and J by 1 base, with 5 bases left in between. CDR1 is MNHNY and CDR2 is SVGAGI in the germline V gene (reference sequence). The CDR3 totals 13 residues. CDR3 DNA: TGTGCCAGCAGTTACATCTCGAACACTGAAGCTTTCTTT. Protein product: CASSYISNTEAFF.

The V gene is TRBV19, the J gene TRBJ1-1; D is undetermined. The V end lost 5 bases, the J end lost 4 bases, and 8 bases lay between the germline ends. The germline V gene has CDR1 LNHDA and CDR2 SQIVND (reference sequence). The CDR3 has 12 residues. This CDR3 is CASSPQRTEAFF. The CDR3 region has the DNA TGTGCCAGTAGTCCCCAGCGCACTGAAGCTTTCTTT.

This clone was found a few times. In nucleotides, the CDR3 is TGTGCCAGCAGCCCCCTTCTGGCTAGCGGAATTTACGAGCAGTACTTC. Translation: CASSPLLASGIYEQYF. J is TRBJ2-7 and V is TRBV3-1 (or the pseudogene TRBV3-2); 7 bases are shared with TRBD2. Germline lookup yields CDR1 LGHDT and CDR2 YNNKEL (reference sequence). This CDR3 has 16 amino acids. The V segment lost 4 bases and the J segment 4 bases; nucleotides outside the gene matches: 13.

The chain joins TRBV5-1 to TRBJ2-6, with TRBD1 identical over 7 bases. The trim removed 0 bases at V and 4 bases at J, leaving 4 bases unmatched. Per germline, CDR1 SGHRS and CDR2 YFSETQ. The CDR3 loop spans 16 amino acids. CDR3 nucleotide sequence: TGCGCCAGCAGCTTGGGACAGGGTGGCGGGGCCAACGTCCTGACTTTC. Its translation is CASSLGQGGGANVLTF.

This chain links TRBV18 with TRBJ2-5; D unresolved. The CDR3 consists of 14 residues. Trimming took 5 bases from V and 5 from J, leaving 15 bases between them. The germline gives CDR1 KGHSH, CDR2 LQKENI. This chain's CDR3 is CASSSNLDGETQYF. CDR3 coding DNA: TGTGCCAGCTCATCAAATCTCGACGGGGAGACCCAGTACTTC.

The chain uses TRBV19 and TRBJ1-2; a possible D gene is TRBD1 (5 bases). Trimming cost V 4 bases and J 3 bases, with 9 bases left between them. The CDR3 covers 13 residues. Germline V gene data show CDR1 as LNHDA and CDR2 as SQIVND (reference sequence). CDR3 protein: CASSKGIDYGYTF. The CDR3 DNA reads as TGTGCCAGTAGTAAGGGGATCGACTATGGCTACACCTTC.

J is TRBJ2-5 and V is TRBV10-3; maybe TRBD1 (5 bases). The V gene lost 11 bases and the J gene lost 5 bases, with 15 bases spanning the gap. The CDR3 contains 12 residues. Germline V gene lookup returns CDR1 ENHRY and CDR2 SYGVKD. CDR3 nucleotides: TGTGCCGTGGAAGGGGATGATGAGACCCAGTACTTC. Translated, it gives CAVEGDDETQYF.

This sequence joins TRBV30 and TRBJ1-5, with D possibly being TRBD1 (6 bases). V was cut by 3 bases and J by 4 bases, with 16 bases left in between. Germline CDR1 is GTSNPN and CDR2 is SVGIG (reference sequence). There are 15 residues in the CDR3. CDR3 nucleotides: TGTGCCTGGAGCCACACCGGGACAAGAAATCAGCCCCAGCATTTT. This gives the protein CAWSHTGTRNQPQHF.

This clone was found a few times. The chain recombines TRBV12-3 or TRBV12-4 with TRBJ1-1; unclear D gene. V was cut by 2 bases and J by 8 bases, with 12 bases left in between. The CDR3 loop spans 13 amino acids. This CDR3 reads CASSLNWEGEAFF. DNA of the CDR3: TGTGCCAGCAGTTTAAATTGGGAGGGAGAAGCTTTCTTT.

This CDR3 is CASSDDTPYEQYF. As DNA, the CDR3 is TGTGCCAGCAGTGATGACACACCCTACGAGCAGTACTTC. The V call is TRBV2, the J call TRBJ2-7; D is unclear. Germline CDR1 and CDR2: SNHLY and FYNNEI. The CDR3 has 13 amino acids. V dropped 3 bases and J dropped 2 bases, with 8 bases sitting between them.

CDR3 nucleotides: TGTGCCAGCAGCTCCGGACAGCTAAATAATTCACCCCTCCACTTT. Translated: CASSSGQLNNSPLHF. The chain joins TRBV5-6 to TRBJ1-6; D might be TRBD1 (6 bases). The CDR3 has 15 residues. Germline V gives CDR1 SGHDT, CDR2 YYEEEE. V lost 3 bases and J lost 5, with 12 bases in between.

The rearrangement links TRBV6-5 to TRBJ2-3, with D possibly TRBD2 on 5 matching bases. V was cut by 2 bases and J by 1 base, with 7 bases left in between. The CDR3 spans 14 residues. The V gene's germline CDR1 is MNHEY and CDR2 SVGAGI. CDR3: CASSYAGGTDTQYF. The CDR3 DNA follows: TGTGCCAGCAGTTACGCGGGTGGCACAGATACGCAGTATTTT.

The DNA of the CDR3 is TGTGCCTGGAGACTAGCGGGAGACAACTACGAGCAGTACTTC. Translating it yields CAWRLAGDNYEQYF. The V and J genes are TRBV30 and TRBJ2-7, with 11 positions matching TRBD2. Germline V gene sequence: CDR1 GTSNPN, CDR2 SVGIG (reference sequence). Trimming removed 3 bases from V and 3 bases from J; junction bases left unmatched: 4. This CDR3 region has 14 residues.